Listed below are T cell receptor beta chains from one sample, sequenced in a study of response to subunit inactivated influenza vaccine. TCRdb redid the calling of the RT-PCR reads with MiXCR, one entry per CDR3 protein. The table shows about 780,000 distinct CDR3 sequences, with roughly 18% occurring only once. This material consisted of PBMCs from blood, taken roughly 5 days after vaccination. The receptor set was obtained from a man in his fifties or sixties who received an inactivated influenza vaccine. The CDR3 runs from the conserved cysteine through the conserved F or W. The D gene is left open where the match is weak. Only some rows state a clone size, as once, few, many or a class for expanded clones.

v_gene: TRBV10-3
j_gene: TRBJ1-2
d_gene: NA
abundance: NA
CDR3aa: CAISTQRDLRGYTF
CDR3nt: TGTGCCATCAGCACCCAAAGGGACCTTCGAGGCTACACCTTC

v_gene: TRBV15
j_gene: TRBJ2-7
d_gene: NA
abundance: NA
CDR3aa: CATSRDLTGSSYEQYF
CDR3nt: TGTGCCACCAGCAGAGATCTTACCGGGAGTTCCTACGAGCAGTACTTC

v_gene: TRBV20-1
j_gene: TRBJ1-5
d_gene: NA
abundance: few
CDR3aa: CSAKRQAGENQPQHF
CDR3nt: TGCAGTGCGAAGCGACAGGCAGGAGAGAATCAGCCCCAGCATTTT

v_gene: TRBV7-9
j_gene: TRBJ1-2
d_gene: NA
abundance: few
CDR3aa: CASSLVAAGYTF
CDR3nt: TGTGCCAGCAGCTTAGTAGCGGCTGGCTACACCTTC

v_gene: TRBV15
j_gene: TRBJ2-3
d_gene: TRBD1
abundance: NA
CDR3aa: CATSRDLARGSDTQYF
CDR3nt: TGTGCCACCAGCAGAGATTTGGCCAGGGGGTCAGATACGCAGTATTTT

v_gene: TRBV28
j_gene: TRBJ2-3
d_gene: NA
abundance: NA
CDR3aa: CASSSPASGGITDTQYF
CDR3nt: TGTGCCAGCAGTTCCCCCGCATCCGGTGGGATCACAGATACGCAGTATTTT

v_gene: TRBV6-1
j_gene: TRBJ2-7
d_gene: TRBD1
abundance: many
CDR3aa: CASRTGGSYEQYF
CDR3nt: TGTGCCAGCAGGACAGGGGGTTCCTACGAGCAGTACTTC

v_gene: TRBV20-1
j_gene: TRBJ2-7
d_gene: TRBD1
abundance: NA
CDR3aa: CSAEGAGGDFGAYEQYF
CDR3nt: TGCAGTGCCGAGGGGGCAGGGGGAGATTTTGGGGCCTACGAGCAGTACTTC

v_gene: TRBV5-4
j_gene: TRBJ1-3
d_gene: TRBD1
abundance: NA
CDR3aa: CASSLNQGANTIYF
CDR3nt: TGTGCCAGCAGCTTGAACCAGGGGGCGAACACCATATATTTT

v_gene: TRBV7-2
j_gene: TRBJ2-1
d_gene: TRBD2
abundance: NA
CDR3aa: CASKAGSAEQFF
CDR3nt: TGTGCCAGCAAAGCGGGAAGCGCTGAGCAGTTCTTC

v_gene: TRBV24-1
j_gene: TRBJ2-3
d_gene: NA
abundance: NA
CDR3aa: CATSDADGTDTQYF
CDR3nt: TGTGCCACCAGTGACGCTGATGGTACAGATACGCAGTATTTT

v_gene: TRBV28
j_gene: TRBJ2-3
d_gene: NA
abundance: few
CDR3aa: CASSASLQLTDTQYF
CDR3nt: TGTGCCAGCAGTGCGTCCCTTCAGCTCACAGATACGCAGTATTTT

v_gene: TRBV6-2/TRBV6-3
j_gene: TRBJ2-5
d_gene: TRBD1
abundance: NA
CDR3aa: CASKDRGEETQYF
CDR3nt: TGTGCCAGCAAGGACAGGGGGGAAGAGACCCAGTACTTC

v_gene: TRBV12-3/TRBV12-4
j_gene: TRBJ2-1
d_gene: TRBD2
abundance: few
CDR3aa: CASSYGRGFNEQFF
CDR3nt: TGTGCCAGCAGTTACGGGAGGGGGTTCAATGAGCAGTTCTTC

v_gene: TRBV12-3/TRBV12-4
j_gene: TRBJ2-7
d_gene: TRBD1
abundance: many
CDR3aa: CASNPWDRPYEQYF
CDR3nt: TGTGCCAGCAACCCCTGGGACAGACCCTACGAGCAGTACTTC

v_gene: TRBV10-3
j_gene: TRBJ2-7
d_gene: TRBD1
abundance: few
CDR3aa: CAIQGQGEYEQYF
CDR3nt: TGTGCCATCCAGGGACAGGGGGAGTACGAGCAGTACTTC

v_gene: TRBV28
j_gene: TRBJ1-5
d_gene: NA
abundance: NA
CDR3aa: CASIRDGNQPQHF
CDR3nt: TGTGCCAGCATAAGGGACGGCAATCAGCCCCAGCATTTT

v_gene: TRBV4-1
j_gene: TRBJ2-3
d_gene: TRBD2
abundance: NA
CDR3aa: CASSQGEGPESTDTQYF
CDR3nt: TGCGCCAGCAGCCAGGGGGAGGGCCCGGAGAGCACAGATACGCAGTATTTT

v_gene: TRBV7-2
j_gene: TRBJ2-7
d_gene: TRBD1
abundance: NA
CDR3aa: CASSLAYQRDRDYEQYF
CDR3nt: TGTGCCAGCAGCTTAGCCTACCAAAGGGACAGGGACTACGAGCAGTACTTC

v_gene: TRBV7-9
j_gene: TRBJ2-1
d_gene: NA
abundance: few
CDR3aa: CASRRDAYNEQFF
CDR3nt: TGTGCCAGCCGCCGGGACGCCTACAATGAGCAGTTCTTC

v_gene: TRBV5-1
j_gene: TRBJ2-7
d_gene: TRBD2
abundance: NA
CDR3aa: CASSILQRGVSYEQYF
CDR3nt: TGCGCCAGCAGCATCCTCCAGCGGGGGGTCTCCTACGAGCAGTACTTC

v_gene: TRBV6-1
j_gene: TRBJ2-3
d_gene: TRBD2
abundance: few
CDR3aa: CASGSGGPTDTQYF
CDR3nt: TGTGCCAGCGGGTCGGGAGGTCCCACAGATACGCAGTATTTT

v_gene: TRBV2
j_gene: TRBJ1-1
d_gene: NA
abundance: few
CDR3aa: CASSEVTANTEAFF
CDR3nt: TGTGCCAGCAGTGAAGTGACGGCGAACACTGAAGCTTTCTTT

v_gene: TRBV27
j_gene: TRBJ2-4
d_gene: NA
abundance: NA
CDR3aa: CASRFPGSYAKNIQYF
CDR3nt: TGTGCCAGCAGATTCCCGGGTAGTTATGCCAAAAACATTCAGTACTTC

v_gene: TRBV20-1
j_gene: TRBJ1-2
d_gene: NA
abundance: few
CDR3aa: CSAVRDINYGYTF
CDR3nt: TGCAGTGCTGTCCGGGACATTAACTATGGCTACACCTTC

v_gene: TRBV7-2
j_gene: TRBJ2-5
d_gene: NA
abundance: many
CDR3aa: CASSPTRETQYF
CDR3nt: TGTGCCAGCAGCCCAACTCGCGAGACCCAGTACTTC

v_gene: TRBV4-1
j_gene: TRBJ2-7
d_gene: TRBD1
abundance: NA
CDR3aa: CASSQDTGTGSYEQYF
CDR3nt: TGCGCCAGCAGCCAAGATACTGGGACAGGGTCCTACGAGCAGTACTTC

v_gene: TRBV12-3/TRBV12-4
j_gene: TRBJ1-1
d_gene: NA
abundance: many
CDR3aa: CASSLGGGTEAFF
CDR3nt: TGTGCCAGCAGTTTAGGGGGGGGCACTGAAGCTTTCTTT

v_gene: TRBV20-1
j_gene: TRBJ2-1
d_gene: TRBD2
abundance: few
CDR3aa: CASRQREAPEQFF
CDR3nt: TGCGCCTCACGCCAGCGGGAGGCCCCTGAGCAGTTCTTC

v_gene: TRBV29-1
j_gene: TRBJ1-3
d_gene: TRBD1
abundance: few
CDR3aa: CSVGTGASSGNTIYF
CDR3nt: TGCAGCGTGGGGACAGGGGCCTCCTCTGGAAACACCATATATTTT

v_gene: TRBV4-1
j_gene: TRBJ2-7
d_gene: NA
abundance: NA
CDR3aa: CASSQEENYEQYF
CDR3nt: TGCGCCAGCAGCCAAGAGGAGAACTACGAGCAGTACTTC

v_gene: TRBV12-3/TRBV12-4
j_gene: TRBJ2-2
d_gene: NA
abundance: many
CDR3aa: CASRGSSAGELFF
CDR3nt: TGTGCCAGCAGAGGGAGCAGCGCCGGGGAGCTGTTTTTT

v_gene: TRBV5-5
j_gene: TRBJ2-5
d_gene: NA
abundance: few
CDR3aa: CASSFRTRQETQYF
CDR3nt: TGTGCCAGCAGCTTCCGAACTCGGCAAGAGACCCAGTACTTC

v_gene: TRBV7-2
j_gene: TRBJ2-5
d_gene: NA
abundance: NA
CDR3aa: CASSPGFLETQYF
CDR3nt: TGTGCCAGCAGCCCCGGGTTTTTAGAGACCCAGTACTTC